This paragraph reports one TCR beta chain. Sequencing used immunoSEQ multiplex PCR; TCRdb keeps in-frame clones, though not all of them. This table has approximately 180,000 clones, about 91% appearing once. The sample comes from a study of blood T cell repertoires in COVID-19. Per germline, CDR1 SGHRS and CDR2 YFSETQ. The ends were cut back, 0 bases at V and 6 bases at J, with 12 bases in the middle. CDR3 size: 14 residues. The rearrangement joins TRBV5-1 to TRBJ1-2, with a weak D call TRBD1 (5 bases). The sequencing input was peripheral blood. The clonotype comes from a woman aged 50 to 60 with acute or convalescent COVID-19. The CDR3 region is CASSLAHGGNGYTF. The CDR3 region has the DNA TGCGCCAGCAGCTTGGCCCACGGGGGGAATGGCTACACCTTC.